The 7 T cell receptor beta chains below were found in one sample sequenced in a study of blood T cell repertoires in COVID-19. Profiled with immunoSEQ multiplex PCR; TCRdb holds only in-frame clones, not every one. The sample includes about 97,000 clones, approximately 81% seen only once; the top ten take about 4.2%. Sequenced input: peripheral blood. Source of these receptors: a man aged 60 to 75 with acute or convalescent COVID-19.

The table lists this clone with a few counts. The rearrangement links TRBV7-2 to TRBJ1-1, with D perhaps matching TRBD1 (6 bases). Trimming took off 3 bases at V and 5 bases at J, with 13 bases between the two ends. Germline V gene data show CDR1 as SGHTA and CDR2 as FQGNSA. CDR3 size: 14 residues. This CDR3 reads CASSFYTGLTEAFF. CDR3 bases: TGTGCCAGCAGCTTTTACACAGGGTTAACTGAAGCTTTCTTT.

The chain is built from TRBV5-1 and TRBJ1-4; 10 bases fit TRBD1. Germline trimming cut 4 bases from V and 8 bases from J; bases unmatched to any gene: 8. The CDR3 extends over 15 amino acids. Germline CDR1 is SGHRS and CDR2 is YFSETQ. CDR3 nucleotides: TGCGCCAGCAGCCTGGGGACAGGGGATGGAGAAAAACTGTTTTTT. It yields the protein CASSLGTGDGEKLFF.

This chain links TRBV15 with TRBJ2-1, with 9 bases matching TRBD2. CDR3 length equals 19 residues. V lost 1 base and J lost 0; bases outside the gene matches: 10. CDR1 LNHNV and CDR2 YYDKDF come from the germline V gene (reference sequence). As DNA, the CDR3 is TGTGCCACCAGCAGAGGAGCGGCTAGCGGGATGAGCTCCTACAATGAGCAGTTCTTC. This sequence encodes CATSRGAASGMSSYNEQFF.

This clone was seen once. This chain uses TRBV28 with TRBJ1-4; D is unresolved. There are 15 residues in the CDR3. The V gene lost 3 bases and the J gene lost 4 bases, with 12 bases spanning the gap. Germline loops: CDR1 MDHEN, CDR2 SYDVKM. CDR3 nucleotide sequence: TGTGCCAGCAGTTTTCCGCCCCCGGGTAATGAAAAACTGTTTTTT. This translates into CASSFPPPGNEKLFF.

This clone was detected once. The chain is built from TRBV10-3 and TRBJ2-4, with 12 bases that match TRBD2. Losses at the gene ends were 10 bases for V and 8 bases for J; bases not matched to a gene: 6. This CDR3 is 13 amino acids long. Germline values: CDR1 ENHRY, CDR2 SYGVKD. The CDR3 sequence: CATTGTSGHIQYF. The CDR3 DNA is TGTGCCACGACAGGGACTAGCGGGCACATTCAGTACTTC.

The genes are TRBV6-1 and TRBJ2-2; D perhaps matches TRBD1 (5 bases). V was clipped by 3 bases and J by 0 bases, with 17 bases between them. CDR3 length: 18 residues. Germline CDR1 is MNHNS and CDR2 is SASEGT. The DNA for the CDR3 is TGTGCCAGCAGTGACAGGGCCCCGAGACTCGCGAACACCGGGGAGCTGTTTTTT. Protein sequence: CASSDRAPRLANTGELFF.

The chain links TRBV7-2 to TRBJ2-7; 12 bases map to TRBD2. CDR3 length equals 17 residues. The V gene's germline CDR1 is SGHTA and CDR2 FQGNSA. V gave up 3 bases and J gave up 2 bases; unmatched junction bases: 8. CDR3 in DNA: TGTGCCAGCAGCTTCCGGACTAGCGGGAATACCGCCTACGAGCAGTACTTC. Translation gives CASSFRTSGNTAYEQYF.